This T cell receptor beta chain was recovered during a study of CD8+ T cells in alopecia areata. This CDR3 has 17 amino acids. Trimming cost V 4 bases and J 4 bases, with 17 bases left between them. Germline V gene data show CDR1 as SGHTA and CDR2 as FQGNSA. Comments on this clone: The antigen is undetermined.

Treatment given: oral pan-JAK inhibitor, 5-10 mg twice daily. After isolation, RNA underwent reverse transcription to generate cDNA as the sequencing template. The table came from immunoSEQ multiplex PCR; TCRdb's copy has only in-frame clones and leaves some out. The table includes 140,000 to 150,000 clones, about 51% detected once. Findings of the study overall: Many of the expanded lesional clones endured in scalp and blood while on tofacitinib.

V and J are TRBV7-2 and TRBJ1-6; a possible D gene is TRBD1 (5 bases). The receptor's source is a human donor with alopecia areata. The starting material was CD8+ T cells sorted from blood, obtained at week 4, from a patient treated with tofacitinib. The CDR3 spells CASSSTGRVIYNSPLHF. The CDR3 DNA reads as TGTGCCAGCAGCTCAACGGGACGGGTTATTTATAATTCACCCCTCCACTTT.